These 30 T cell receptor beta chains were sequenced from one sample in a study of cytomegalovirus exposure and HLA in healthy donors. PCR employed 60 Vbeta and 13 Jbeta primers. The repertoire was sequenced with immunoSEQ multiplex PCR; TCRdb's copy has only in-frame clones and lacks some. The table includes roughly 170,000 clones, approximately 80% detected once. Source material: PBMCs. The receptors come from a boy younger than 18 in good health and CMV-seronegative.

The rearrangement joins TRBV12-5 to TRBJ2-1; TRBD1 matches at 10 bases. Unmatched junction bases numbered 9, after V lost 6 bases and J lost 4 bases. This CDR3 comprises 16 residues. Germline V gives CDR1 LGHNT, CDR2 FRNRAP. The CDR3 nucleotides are TGTGCTAGTGGCCCCTTGACAGGGGGCTCATACAATGAGCAGTTCTTC. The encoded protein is CASGPLTGGSYNEQFF. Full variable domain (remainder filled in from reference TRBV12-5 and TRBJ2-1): DARVTQTPRHKVTEMGQEVTMRCQPILGHNTVFWYRQTMMQGLELLAYFRNRAPLDDSGMPKDRFSAEMPDATLATLKIQPSEPRDSAVYFCASGPLTGGSYNEQFFGPGTRLTVL.

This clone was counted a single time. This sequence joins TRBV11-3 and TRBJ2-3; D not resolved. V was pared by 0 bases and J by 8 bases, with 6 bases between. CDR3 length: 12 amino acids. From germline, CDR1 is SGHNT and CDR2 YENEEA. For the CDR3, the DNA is TGTGCCAGCAGCTTAGAACGCAGTACGCAGTATTTT. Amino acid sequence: CASSLERSTQYF.

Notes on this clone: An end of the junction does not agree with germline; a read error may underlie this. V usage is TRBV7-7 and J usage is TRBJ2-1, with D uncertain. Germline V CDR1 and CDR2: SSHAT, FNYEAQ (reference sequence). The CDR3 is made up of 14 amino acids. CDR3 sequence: CASSLSLSYNEQFF. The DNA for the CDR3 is TGTGCTAGCAGCTTAAGCCTCTCCTACAATGAGCAGTTCTTC.

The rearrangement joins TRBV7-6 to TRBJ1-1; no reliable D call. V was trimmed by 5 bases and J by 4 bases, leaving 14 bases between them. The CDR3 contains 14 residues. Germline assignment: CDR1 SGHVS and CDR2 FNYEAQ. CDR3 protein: CASSASSTGTEAFF. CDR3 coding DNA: TGTGCCAGCAGCGCTTCCTCGACGGGCACTGAAGCTTTCTTT.

CDR3: CSVEGTPGRPSYEQYF. CDR3 DNA: TGCAGCGTTGAAGGAACCCCCGGCAGGCCCTCCTACGAGCAGTACTTC. The rearrangement uses TRBV29-1 and TRBJ2-7; D unclear. CDR1 and CDR2 from the germline V gene are SQVTM and ANQGSEA. The V end lost 1 base, the J end lost 0 bases, and 16 bases lay between the germline ends. The CDR3 spans 16 residues.

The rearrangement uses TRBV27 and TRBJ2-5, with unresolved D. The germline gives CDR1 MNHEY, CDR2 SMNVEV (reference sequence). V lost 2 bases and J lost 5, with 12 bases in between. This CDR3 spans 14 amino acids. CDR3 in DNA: TGTGCCAGCAGTTTAACCGGTCGCTTGGAGACCCAGTACTTC. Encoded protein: CASSLTGRLETQYF.

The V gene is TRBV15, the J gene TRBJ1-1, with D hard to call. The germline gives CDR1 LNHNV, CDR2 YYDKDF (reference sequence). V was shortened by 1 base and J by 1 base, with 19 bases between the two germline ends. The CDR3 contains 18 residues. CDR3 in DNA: TGTGCCACCAGCAGAGGCCTTCCCGGGAGCGGTACGAACACTGAAGCTTTCTTT. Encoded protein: CATSRGLPGSGTNTEAFF.

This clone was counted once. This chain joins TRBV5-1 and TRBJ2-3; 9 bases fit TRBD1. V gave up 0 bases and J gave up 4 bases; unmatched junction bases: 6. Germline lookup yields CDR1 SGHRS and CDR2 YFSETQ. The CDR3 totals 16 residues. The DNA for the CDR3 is TGCGCCAGCAGCTTGGAAGGGACAGGGAGTGCAGATACGCAGTATTTT. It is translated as CASSLEGTGSADTQYF.

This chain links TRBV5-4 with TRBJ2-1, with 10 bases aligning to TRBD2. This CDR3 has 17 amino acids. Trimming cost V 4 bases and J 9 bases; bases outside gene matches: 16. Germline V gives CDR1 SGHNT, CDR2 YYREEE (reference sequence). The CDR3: CASSRRRGAGGQGEQFF. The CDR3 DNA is TGTGCCAGCAGCCGGAGGAGGGGAGCGGGGGGGCAGGGTGAGCAGTTCTTC.

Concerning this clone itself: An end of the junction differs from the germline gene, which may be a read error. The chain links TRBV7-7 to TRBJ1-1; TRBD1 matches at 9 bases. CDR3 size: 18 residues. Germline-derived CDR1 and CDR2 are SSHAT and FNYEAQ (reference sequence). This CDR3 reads CASSLAPWDRATNTEAFF. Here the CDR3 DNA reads TGTGCTAGCAGCTTAGCGCCCTGGGACAGGGCTACGAACACTGAAGCTTTCTTT.

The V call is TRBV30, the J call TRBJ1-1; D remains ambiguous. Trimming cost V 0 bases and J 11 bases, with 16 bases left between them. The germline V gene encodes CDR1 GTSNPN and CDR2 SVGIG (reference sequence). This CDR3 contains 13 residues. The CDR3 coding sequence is TGTGCCTGGAGTGTACTTTCCTCGAGCGTTGCTTTCTTT. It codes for CAWSVLSSSVAFF.

CDR3 region: CATSSSPGDTEAFF. In DNA form, the CDR3 reads TGTGCCACCAGCTCCTCTCCGGGGGACACTGAAGCTTTCTTT. J is TRBJ1-1 and V is TRBV15, with D possibly TRBD1 on 5 matching bases. Trimming removed 5 bases at V and 3 bases at J, with 13 bases between. CDR1 LNHNV and CDR2 YYDKDF come from the germline V gene (reference sequence). The CDR3 covers 14 residues. The full variable domain, with the rest looked up from reference TRBV15 and TRBJ1-1, is DAMVIQNPRYQVTQFGKPVTLSCSQTLNHNVMYWYQQKSSQAPKLLFHYYDKDFNNEADTPDNFQSRRPNTSFCFLDIRSPGLGDTAMYLCATSSSPGDTEAFFGQGTRLTVV.

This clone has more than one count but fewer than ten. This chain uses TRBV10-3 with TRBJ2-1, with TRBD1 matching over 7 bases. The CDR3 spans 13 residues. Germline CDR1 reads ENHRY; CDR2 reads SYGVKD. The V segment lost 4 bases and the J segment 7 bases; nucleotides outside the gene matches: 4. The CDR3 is CAISADRVNEQFF. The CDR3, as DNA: TGTGCCATCAGTGCCGACAGGGTGAATGAGCAGTTCTTC.

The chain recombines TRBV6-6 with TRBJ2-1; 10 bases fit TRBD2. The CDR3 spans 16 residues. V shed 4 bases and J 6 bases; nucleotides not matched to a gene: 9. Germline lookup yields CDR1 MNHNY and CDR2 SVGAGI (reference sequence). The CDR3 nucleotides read TGTGCCAGCAGTTTTCGGACTAGCGGAACCCTCAATGAGCAGTTCTTC. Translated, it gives CASSFRTSGTLNEQFF.

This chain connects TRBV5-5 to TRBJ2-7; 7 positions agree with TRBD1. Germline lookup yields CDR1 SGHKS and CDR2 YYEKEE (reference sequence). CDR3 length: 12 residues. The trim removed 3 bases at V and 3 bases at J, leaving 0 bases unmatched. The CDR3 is CASSWDSYEQYF. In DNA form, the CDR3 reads TGTGCCAGCAGCTGGGACAGCTACGAGCAGTACTTC.

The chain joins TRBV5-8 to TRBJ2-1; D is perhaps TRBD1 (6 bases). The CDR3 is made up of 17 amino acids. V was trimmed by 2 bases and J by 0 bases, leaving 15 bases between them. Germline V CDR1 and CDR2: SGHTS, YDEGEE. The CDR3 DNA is TGTGCCAGCAGCTTAACAAGGACAGTCCGCTCCTACAATGAGCAGTTCTTC. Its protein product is CASSLTRTVRSYNEQFF.

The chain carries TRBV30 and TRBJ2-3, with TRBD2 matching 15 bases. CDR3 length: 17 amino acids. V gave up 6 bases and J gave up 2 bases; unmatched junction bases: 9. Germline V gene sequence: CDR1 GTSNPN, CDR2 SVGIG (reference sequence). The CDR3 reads CACAPGLAGGSTDTQYF. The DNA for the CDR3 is TGTGCCTGCGCACCGGGACTAGCGGGAGGATCCACAGATACGCAGTATTTT.

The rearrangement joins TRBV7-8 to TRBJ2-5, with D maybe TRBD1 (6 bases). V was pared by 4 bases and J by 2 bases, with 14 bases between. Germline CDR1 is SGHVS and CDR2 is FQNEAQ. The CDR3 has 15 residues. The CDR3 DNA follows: TGTGCCAGCAGCTCCCCAGCCACAGGGCAAGAGACCCAGTACTTC. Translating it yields CASSSPATGQETQYF.

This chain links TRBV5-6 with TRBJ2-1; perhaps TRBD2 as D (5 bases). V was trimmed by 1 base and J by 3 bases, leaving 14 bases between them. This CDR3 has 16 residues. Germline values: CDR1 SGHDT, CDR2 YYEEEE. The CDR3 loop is CASSLLGSVGYNEQFF. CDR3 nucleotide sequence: TGTGCCAGCAGCTTGTTGGGGAGTGTCGGCTACAATGAGCAGTTCTTC.

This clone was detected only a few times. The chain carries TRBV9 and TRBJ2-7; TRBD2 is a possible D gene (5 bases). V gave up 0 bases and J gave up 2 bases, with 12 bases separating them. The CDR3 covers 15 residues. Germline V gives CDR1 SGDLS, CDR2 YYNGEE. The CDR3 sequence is CASSVALGTPYEQYF. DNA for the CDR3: TGTGCCAGCAGCGTAGCACTAGGAACCCCCTACGAGCAGTACTTC. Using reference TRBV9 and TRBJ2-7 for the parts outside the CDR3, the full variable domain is DSGVTQTPKHLITATGQRVTLRCSPRSGDLSVYWYQQSLDQGLQFLIQYYNGEERAKGNILERFSAQQFPDLHSELNLSSLELGDSALYFCASSVALGTPYEQYFGPGTRLTVT.

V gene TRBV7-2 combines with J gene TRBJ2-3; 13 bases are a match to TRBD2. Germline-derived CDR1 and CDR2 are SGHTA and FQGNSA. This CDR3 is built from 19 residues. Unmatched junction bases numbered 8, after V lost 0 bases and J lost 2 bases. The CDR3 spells CASSLALFGLAGVTDTQYF. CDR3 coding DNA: TGTGCCAGCAGCTTAGCGTTATTCGGACTAGCGGGGGTCACAGATACGCAGTATTTT. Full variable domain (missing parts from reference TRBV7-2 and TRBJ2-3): GAGVSQSPSNKVTEKGKDVELRCDPISGHTALYWYRQSLGQGLEFLIYFQGNSAPDKSGLPSDRFSAERTGGSVSTLTIQRTQQEDSAVYLCASSLALFGLAGVTDTQYFGPGTRLTVL.

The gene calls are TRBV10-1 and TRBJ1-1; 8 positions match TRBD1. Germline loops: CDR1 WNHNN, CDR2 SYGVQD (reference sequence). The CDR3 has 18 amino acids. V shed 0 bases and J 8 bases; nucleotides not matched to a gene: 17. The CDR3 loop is CASSESTPPKDRAAEAFF. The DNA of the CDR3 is TGCGCCAGCAGTGAGTCAACCCCACCGAAGGACAGGGCCGCGGAAGCTTTCTTT.

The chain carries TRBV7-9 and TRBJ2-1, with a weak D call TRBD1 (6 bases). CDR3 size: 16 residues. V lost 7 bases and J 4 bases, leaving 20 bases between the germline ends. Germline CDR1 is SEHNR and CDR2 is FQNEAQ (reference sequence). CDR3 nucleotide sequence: TGTGCCAGCAACTATATAATAGGGGGAAGTTACAATGAGCAGTTCTTC. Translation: CASNYIIGGSYNEQFF. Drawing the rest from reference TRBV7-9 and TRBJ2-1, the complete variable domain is DTGVSQNPRHKITKRGQNVTFRCDPISEHNRLYWYRQTLGQGPEFLTYFQNEAQLEKSRLLSDRFSAERPKGSFSTLEIQRTEQGDSAMYLCASNYIIGGSYNEQFFGPGTRLTVL.

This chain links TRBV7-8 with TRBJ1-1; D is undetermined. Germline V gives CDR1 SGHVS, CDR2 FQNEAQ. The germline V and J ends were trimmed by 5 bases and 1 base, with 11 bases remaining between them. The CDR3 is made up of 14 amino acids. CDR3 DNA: TGTGCCAGCAGCCCTACGACAAGGAACACTGAAGCTTTCTTT. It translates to CASSPTTRNTEAFF.

CDR3 in amino acids: CASSTLAGHEQYF. CDR3 DNA: TGTGCCAGCAGCACTCTAGCGGGACACGAGCAGTACTTC. The gene calls are TRBV7-9 and TRBJ2-7; 9 bases map to TRBD2. Per germline, CDR1 SEHNR and CDR2 FQNEAQ (reference sequence). V lost 5 bases, J lost 5 bases, and 4 bases stayed unmatched. The CDR3 length is 13 residues. The full variable domain, completed using reference TRBV7-9 and TRBJ2-7, is DTGVSQNPRHKITKRGQNVTFRCDPISEHNRLYWYRQTLGQGPEFLTYFQNEAQLEKSRLLSDRFSAERPKGSFSTLEIQRTEQGDSAMYLCASSTLAGHEQYFGPGTRLTVT.

The CDR3 DNA sequence: TGTGCCAGCCAAGCGGGAGCGTGGGATACGCAGTATTTT. Translating gives CASQAGAWDTQYF. The chain couples TRBV2 to TRBJ2-3; TRBD2 agrees at 8 bases. The CDR3 runs 13 residues. V dropped 8 bases and J dropped 6; count of bases not matched to a gene: 7. Looked up from germline, CDR1 is SNHLY and CDR2 is FYNNEI.

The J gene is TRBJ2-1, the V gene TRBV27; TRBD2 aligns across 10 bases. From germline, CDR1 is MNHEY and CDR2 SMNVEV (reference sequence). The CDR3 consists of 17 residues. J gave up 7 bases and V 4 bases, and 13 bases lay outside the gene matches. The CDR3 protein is CASSSIFTSGIGNEQFF. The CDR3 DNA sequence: TGTGCCAGCAGTTCGATCTTCACTAGCGGGATAGGGAATGAGCAGTTCTTC.

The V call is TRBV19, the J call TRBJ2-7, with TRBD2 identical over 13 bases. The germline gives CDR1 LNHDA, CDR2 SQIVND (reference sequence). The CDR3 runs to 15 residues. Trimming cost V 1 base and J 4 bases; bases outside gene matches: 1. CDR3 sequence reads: CASSIGTSGSYEQYF. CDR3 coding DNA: TGTGCCAGTAGTATAGGGACTAGCGGGAGTTACGAGCAGTACTTC.

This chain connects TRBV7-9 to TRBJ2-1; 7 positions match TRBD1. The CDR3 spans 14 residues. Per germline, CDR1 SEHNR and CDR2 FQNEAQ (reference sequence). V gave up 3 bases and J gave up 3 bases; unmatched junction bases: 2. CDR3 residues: CASSLGTDYNEQFF. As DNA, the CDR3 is TGTGCCAGCAGCTTGGGGACAGACTACAATGAGCAGTTCTTC.

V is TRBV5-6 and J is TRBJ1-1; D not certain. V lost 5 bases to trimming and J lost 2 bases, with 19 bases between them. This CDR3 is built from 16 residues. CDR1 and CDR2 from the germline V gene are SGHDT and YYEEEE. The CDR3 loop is CASSSFLRLVNTEAFF. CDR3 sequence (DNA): TGTGCCAGCAGTAGTTTCTTGAGGTTGGTAAACACTGAAGCTTTCTTT. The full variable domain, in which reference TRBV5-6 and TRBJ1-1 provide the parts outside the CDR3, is DAGVTQSPTHLIKTRGQQVTLRCSPKSGHDTVSWYQQALGQGPQFIFQYYEEEERQRGNFPDRFSGHQFPNYSSELNVNALLLGDSALYLCASSSFLRLVNTEAFFGQGTRLTVV.